One and the same sample provided the 14 T cell receptor beta chains below, sequenced in a study of T cell repertoires in cytomegalovirus infection. TCRdb fed the reads into MiXCR, producing one record per CDR3 protein. The data contain roughly 500,000 distinct CDR3 sequences, 16% of them seen just once; the ten biggest clones take up around 25%. Material for sequencing was CD8+ T cells from PBMCs. The receptors originated from a human donor in good health (CMV status not recorded). Some clones in this sample may be carry-over from other donors' samples.

This clonotype occurred many times. The chain links TRBV15 to TRBJ2-7; 7 nucleotides align to TRBD1. Unmatched junction bases numbered 7, after V lost 5 bases and J lost 3 bases. CDR1 and CDR2 from the germline V gene are LNHNV and YYDKDF (reference sequence). The CDR3 is made up of 14 amino acids. The CDR3 protein is CATSAGQERYEQYF. CDR3 sequence (DNA): TGTGCCACCAGCGCCGGACAGGAGCGCTACGAGCAGTACTTC.

This clonotype was recorded a few times. The genes are TRBV5-5 and TRBJ1-1, with unresolved D. This CDR3 contains 16 residues. The germline CDR1 and CDR2 sequences are SGHKS and YYEKEE (reference sequence). With 2 bases removed from V and 0 bases from J, the gap between germline ends came to 14 bases. CDR3 sequence: CASSFVGRELNTEAFF. Written as DNA, the CDR3 is TGTGCCAGCAGCTTTGTGGGGAGGGAGCTGAACACTGAAGCTTTCTTT.

This clonotype was observed many times. V is TRBV27 and J is TRBJ2-7; TRBD2 is a possible D gene (5 bases). The CDR3 is made up of 14 amino acids. Germline V lookup: CDR1 MNHEY, CDR2 SMNVEV (reference sequence). The V end lost 2 bases, the J end lost 0 bases, and 8 bases lay between the germline ends. The CDR3: CASSLEGASYEQYF. The DNA for the CDR3 is TGTGCCAGCAGTTTAGAGGGAGCCTCCTACGAGCAGTACTTC.

This clonotype was detected only a few times. The chain combines TRBV19 with TRBJ2-1; D is undetermined. The CDR3 extends over 12 amino acids. Germline CDR1 LNHDA, CDR2 SQIVND (reference sequence). Trimming took 5 bases from V and 7 from J, leaving 9 bases between them. CDR3 loop: CASSGHPNEQFF. The CDR3 DNA is TGTGCCAGTAGTGGGCACCCAAATGAGCAGTTCTTC.

This clonotype was recorded many times. The chain combines TRBV7-8 with TRBJ1-2; 7 nucleotides match TRBD1. The CDR3 length is 15 residues. With V trimmed by 3 bases and J by 7 bases, 11 bases remained unmatched. Per germline, CDR1 SGHVS and CDR2 FQNEAQ. The CDR3 is CASSFEGGRPSGYTF. The CDR3 bases are TGTGCCAGCAGCTTTGAAGGGGGCCGCCCCTCTGGCTACACCTTC.

The chain employs TRBV19 and TRBJ1-2; tentatively, D is TRBD1 (5 bases). This CDR3 contains 15 residues. CDR1 is LNHDA, CDR2 SQIVND, per germline (reference sequence). Trimming removed 0 bases at V and 1 base at J, with 9 bases between. The CDR3, as DNA: TGTGCCAGTAGTATAGATCGACAGATTAACTATGGCTACACCTTC. Translated, it gives CASSIDRQINYGYTF.

The genes are TRBV5-4 and TRBJ2-1, with 13 bases lining up with TRBD2. Germline loops: CDR1 SGHNT, CDR2 YYREEE (reference sequence). The V and J ends lost 4 bases and 4 bases, in that order; junction bases with no gene match: 8. CDR3 length equals 17 residues. The CDR3 region has the DNA TGTGCCAGCAGCCCCAGACTAGCGGGGGGCCCTTACAATGAGCAGTTCTTC. Its protein is CASSPRLAGGPYNEQFF.

A few counts support this clonotype. The rearrangement joins TRBV5-1 to TRBJ2-3, with no clear D. The CDR3 totals 13 residues. V lost 2 bases and J 6 bases, leaving 10 bases between the germline ends. Germline V lookup: CDR1 SGHRS, CDR2 YFSETQ. CDR3 protein: CASSFTLPDTQYF. The CDR3 DNA is TGCGCCAGCAGCTTTACGCTACCGGATACGCAGTATTTT.

This clonotype occurred once. The gene calls are TRBV11-2 and TRBJ1-1, with unresolved D. The germline V gene encodes CDR1 SGHAT and CDR2 FQNNGV. Trimming cost V 3 bases and J 11 bases, with 10 bases left between them. The CDR3 consists of 11 residues. In DNA form, the CDR3 reads TGTGCCAGCAGCTTGTTGGGCGAGGCTTTCTTT. Amino acid sequence: CASSLLGEAFF.

This clonotype was detected many times. The chain recombines TRBV7-9 with TRBJ2-7; 7 nucleotides match TRBD1. The junction had 3 bases not matched to a gene; V was cut back by 4 bases and J by 0 bases. CDR1 SEHNR and CDR2 FQNEAQ come from the germline V gene (reference sequence). The CDR3 is 14 amino acids. DNA of the CDR3: TGTGCCAGCAGCTCCGGACAGGTCTCCTACGAGCAGTACTTC. This sequence encodes CASSSGQVSYEQYF.

Many counts were recorded for this clonotype. The V call is TRBV7-9, the J call TRBJ1-1, with D perhaps TRBD1 (6 bases). The CDR3 contains 16 residues. V lost 1 base to trimming and J lost 0 bases, with 12 bases between them. Germline lookup yields CDR1 SEHNR and CDR2 FQNEAQ (reference sequence). The CDR3 sequence: CASSLGPGHLNTEAFF. The CDR3, as DNA: TGTGCCAGCAGCTTAGGACCGGGACACTTGAACACTGAAGCTTTCTTT.

J is TRBJ2-1 and V is TRBV30; 14 bases agree with TRBD2. Germline V gene data show CDR1 as GTSNPN and CDR2 as SVGIG (reference sequence). Losses at the gene ends were 4 bases for V and 8 bases for J; bases not matched to a gene: 4. CDR3 size: 14 residues. CDR3 sequence reads: CAWTGTSGSYEQFF. The CDR3 DNA follows: TGTGCCTGGACCGGGACTAGCGGGAGTTATGAGCAGTTCTTC.

This clonotype was seen repeatedly, ten times or more. The chain uses TRBV28 and TRBJ1-5; possible D gene TRBD1, 5 bases. CDR3 length: 15 residues. Germline CDR1 and CDR2: MDHEN and SYDVKM. Trimming took off 6 bases at V and 6 bases at J, with 18 bases between the two ends. DNA for the CDR3: TGTGCCAGCAGGGCAGGGATTAGTTGGTTTCAGCCCCAGCATTTT. This translates into CASRAGISWFQPQHF. The variable domain in full, with the rest retrieved from reference TRBV28 and TRBJ1-5, is DVKVTQSSRYLVKRTGEKVFLECVQDMDHENMFWYRQDPGLGLRLIYFSYDVKMKEKGDIPEGYSVSREKKERFSLILESASTNQTSMYLCASRAGISWFQPQHFGDGTRLSIL.

This clonotype was detected only a few times. The chain joins TRBV6-5 to TRBJ2-5; 7 nucleotides line up with TRBD1. V dropped 5 bases and J dropped 6; count of bases not matched to a gene: 15. This CDR3 region has 16 residues. Germline assignment: CDR1 MNHEY and CDR2 SVGAGI. CDR3 nucleotide sequence: TGTGCCAGCAGTAGTCCGCTAACAGGGGCTGGAAAGACCCAGTACTTC. It translates to CASSSPLTGAGKTQYF.